These 14 T cell receptor beta chains were all obtained from the same sample, sequenced in a study of CD8+ T cells in alopecia areata. Sequencing relied on a cDNA template that was reverse transcribed from extracted RNA. Clones were sequenced by immunoSEQ multiplex PCR, and TCRdb holds only the in-frame ones, with some missing. The sample contains about 270,000 clones, none of them singletons. Cutaneous lymph node cells were pooled, and they were sorted using CD4, CD8alpha, NKG2D, NKG2ACE and other markers. Sequenced sample: CD4+ T cells sorted from a lymph node. The receptor set was obtained from a C3H/HeJ mouse with alopecia areata. The strain's MHC: H2-k.

Regarding this clone: The germline and genes are mouse ones. The read terminates 4 residues ahead of where the CDR3 ends, so the germline J gene completes it. The rearrangement joins TRBV19 to TRBJ1-2, with 9 bases identical to TRBD1. Trimming cost V 5 bases and J 4 bases; bases outside gene matches: 0. CDR1 is FNHDT and CDR2 is SITEND in the germline V gene (reference sequence). This CDR3 is 12 amino acids long. CDR3 protein: CASRTGGSDYTF. The DNA read from the CDR3 is TGTGCCAGCAGGACAGGGGGCTCC.

This clone appeared a few times. Germline and genes here are mouse. The read gets to within 4 residues of the CDR3 end, and the germline J gene fills in the rest. Other DNA sequences of this sample code for an identical CDR3. The chain has TRBV31 and TRBJ2-5; 7 nucleotides line up with TRBD2. Per the germline V gene, CDR1 is GKSSPN and CDR2 is SITVG. With V trimmed by 4 bases and J by 0 bases, 1 base remained unmatched. The CDR3 covers 13 residues. The CDR3 reads CAWTGGNQDTQYF. The CDR3 DNA, read in part, is TGTGCCTGGACTGGGGGTAACCAAGAC.

At least ten counts were recorded for this clone. Mouse gene names and germline throughout. With the read ending 4 residues before the CDR3 end, the germline J gene is used to fill in that end. The same CDR3 also results from other DNA sequences found in this sample. The chain joins TRBV13-1 to TRBJ2-2; D is ambiguous. V shed 4 bases and J shed 1 base, with 2 bases lying between them. The CDR3 length is 12 residues. The germline V gene has CDR1 NSHNY and CDR2 SYGAGN. CDR3 bases read: TGTGCCAGCAGTCAAAACACCGGG. It specifies CASSQNTG. The whole CDR3 protein reads CASSQNTGQLYF.

Of note for this clone: Gene names and germline refer to mouse. Read data end 4 residues before the CDR3 end; the end is taken from the germline J gene. This CDR3 is also generated by other DNA sequences in the sample. J is TRBJ2-7 and V is TRBV19; 7 bases line up with TRBD2. V lost 2 bases, J lost 3 bases, and 2 bases stayed unmatched. Germline assignment: CDR1 FNHDT and CDR2 SITEND (reference sequence). The CDR3 is 13 amino acids. CDR3 sequence: CASSITGDYEQYF. The sequenced part of the CDR3 DNA is TGTGCCAGCAGTATCACTGGGGACTAT. Full variable domain (missing parts from reference TRBV19 and TRBJ2-7): GGIITQTPKFLIGQEGQKLTLKCQQNFNHDTMYWYRQDSGKGLRLIYYSITENDLQKGDLSEGYDASREKKSSFSLTVTSAQKNEMAVFLCASSITGDYEQYFGPGTRLTVL.

This clone has just a few counts. Germline and genes: mouse. The CDR3 end lies 4 residues beyond the end of the read and is filled in from the germline J gene. The rearrangement joins TRBV13-1 to TRBJ2-7; D possibly corresponds to TRBD2 (6 bases). Germline assignment: CDR1 NSHNY and CDR2 SYGAGN. V was pared by 3 bases and J by 0 bases, with 7 bases between. The CDR3 length is 13 residues. The CDR3 spells CASSGDFSYEQYF. The DNA read from the CDR3 is TGTGCCAGCAGTGGGGACTTCTCCTAT.

Details on this clone: Genes and germline come from the mouse. The CDR3 extends 4 residues past the end of the read, so its final part is completed from the germline J gene. This sequence joins TRBV5 and TRBJ2-1; 10 bases agree with TRBD2. CDR3 length: 15 residues. V lost 2 bases and J lost 3; bases outside the gene matches: 1. Germline V gene sequence: CDR1 LGHNA, CDR2 YNLKQL (reference sequence). The CDR3 here is CASSQPGGAYAEQFF. CDR3 bases read: TGTGCCAGCAGCCAACCTGGGGGGGCCTATGCT.

As to this clone: Mouse names are used for the genes. The CDR3 end is not reached by the read, which stops 3 residues before it; the germline J gene fills it in. The chain is built from TRBV31 and TRBJ1-6; no firm D call. TRBJ1-6 is assigned to the ORF class and has an uncertain function. The CDR3 length is 13 residues. CDR1 is GKSSPN, CDR2 SITVG, per germline. Trimming pared 1 base from V and 3 bases from J, leaving 4 bases between. The CDR3 DNA, read in part, is TGTGCCTGGAGTCACAACTATAATTCGCCC. This encodes CAWSHNYNSP. The full CDR3 is CAWSHNYNSPLYF.

This clone turned up a few times. Gene names are mouse gene names. The CDR3 DNA, read in part, is TGCACCTGCAGTGCAGATCCCCCGACAGGGGGGCAAGAC. Translation gives CTCSADPPTGGQD. The full CDR3 protein is CTCSADPPTGGQDTQYF. The chain has TRBV1 and TRBJ2-5; 9 nucleotides line up with TRBD1. Sequencing ends 4 residues short of the CDR3 end; the germline J gene provides the rest. The junction had 7 bases not matched to a gene; V was cut back by 0 bases and J by 3 bases. Germline V gene data show CDR1 as NSQYPW and CDR2 as LRSPGD (reference sequence). The CDR3 covers 17 residues.

On this clone itself: Gene labels here are mouse ones. Partial CDR3 DNA: TGTGCCTGGAGTAGGGTGGGGACAGAA. This codes for CAWSRVGTE. The full CDR3 sequence reads CAWSRVGTETLYF. The rearrangement uses TRBV31 and TRBJ2-3; D is perhaps TRBD2 (5 bases). The CDR3 end lies 4 residues beyond the end of the read and is filled in from the germline J gene. Trimming left V 2 bases short and J 4 bases short, with 10 bases between. This CDR3 contains 13 residues. Germline V gives CDR1 GKSSPN, CDR2 SITVG. The complete variable domain, with remaining parts taken from reference TRBV31 and TRBJ2-3, reads AQTIHQWPVAEIKAVGSPLSLGCTIKGKSSPNLYWYWQATGGTLQQLFYSITVGQVESVVQLNLSASRPKDDQFILSTEKLLLSHSGFYLCAWSRVGTETLYFGSGTRLTVL.

Regarding this clone: Genes here carry mouse names. Partial CDR3 DNA: TGTGCCAGCAGTGGCTCTCGGGACAGCAACTATGCT. Amino acids: CASSGSRDSNYA. The CDR3 in full is CASSGSRDSNYAEQFF. The rearrangement uses TRBV13-1 and TRBJ2-1; 7 bases are shared with TRBD1. The sequence runs out 4 residues before the end of the CDR3; the remainder is reconstructed from the germline J gene. The CDR3 totals 16 residues. V lost 3 bases to trimming and J lost 1 base; unmatched junction nucleotides: 7. Germline CDR1 and CDR2: NSHNY and SYGAGN.

Note on this clone: The genes and germline here are from mouse. The sequenced fragment ends 4 residues before the CDR3 boundary, so the rest is inferred from the germline J gene. The chain carries TRBV19 and TRBJ2-3; D unresolved. The length of the CDR3 is 15 residues. Trimming removed 0 bases from V and 0 bases from J, with 8 bases in between. Germline V lookup: CDR1 FNHDT, CDR2 SITEND (reference sequence). The CDR3: CASSIALASAETLYF. The CDR3 DNA, read in part, is TGTGCCAGCAGTATAGCCCTGGCTAGTGCAGAA.

This clone occurred a few times. Genes here carry mouse names. The sequence runs out 4 residues before the end of the CDR3; the remainder is reconstructed from the germline J gene. Other DNA sequences of this sample code for an identical CDR3. This chain uses TRBV5 with TRBJ2-5; D is possibly TRBD2 (6 bases). The CDR3 spans 15 residues. V was cut by 2 bases and J by 0 bases, with 9 bases left in between. Per the germline V gene, CDR1 is LGHNA and CDR2 is YNLKQL (reference sequence). CDR3 DNA, as far as it was read: TGTGCCAGCAGCCAACTGGGGTTTAACCAAGAC. Its protein product is CASSQLGFNQD. The CDR3 reads in full as CASSQLGFNQDTQYF.

Details on this clone: Gene and germline names: mouse. Read sequence stops 3 residues before the CDR3 end, and the germline J gene provides the missing end. The rearrangement uses TRBV19 and TRBJ1-6; D is perhaps TRBD1 (6 bases). TRBJ1-6 is recorded as an ORF, its role being uncertain. Per the germline V gene, CDR1 is FNHDT and CDR2 is SITEND (reference sequence). V gave up 2 bases and J gave up 7 bases, with 13 bases separating them. The CDR3 runs 15 residues. The CDR3 DNA, read in part, is TGTGCCAGCAGTATCTCGGACAGACAAAATTCGCCC. This codes for CASSISDRQNSP. The whole CDR3 sequence is CASSISDRQNSPLYF.

Concerning this clone: Gene and germline names: mouse. The read finishes 4 residues shy of the CDR3 end, and the germline J gene is used to complete it. V usage is TRBV12-1 and J usage is TRBJ1-2; 8 bases agree with TRBD1. The V gene end was trimmed by 4 bases and the J gene end by 0 bases; junction bases not matched to a gene: 3. CDR3 length: 14 residues. Germline V gene sequence: CDR1 SGHSN, CDR2 HYEKVE. The CDR3 DNA, read in part, is TGTGCCAGCTCCCGGGACAGGTCAAACTCC. Translated: CASSRDRSNS. In full, the CDR3 reads CASSRDRSNSDYTF. The entire variable domain, with the rest obtained from reference TRBV12-1 and TRBJ1-2, is as follows: DSGVVQSPRHIIKEKGGRSVLTCIPISGHSNVVWYQQTLGKELKFLIQHYEKVERDKGFLPSRFSVQQFDDYHSEMNMSALELEDSAMYFCASSRDRSNSDYTFGSGTRLLVI.